This T cell receptor beta chain was recorded in a study of cytomegalovirus exposure and HLA in healthy donors (TCRdb year 2017). Background on the whole study: According to an earlier analysis of 550 to 750 of the donors, about 179 million T cells yielded some 110 million unique TCR beta sequences and approximately 280 Gb of sequence data. About 280 gigabases of sequencing data and approximately 80 million unique TCR sequences were included in an early release covering roughly 600 HLA-typed donors. Of the roughly 400 genotyped donors, around 81% fell in the genetic ancestry cluster associated with self-reported Caucasian donors. The study aimed to test whether cataloging public T cell receptors could reveal signatures of past pathogen exposure. The study profiled the T cell repertoires of 500 to 800 subjects by immunosequencing and related them to cytomegalovirus serostatus. In addition to the first cohort of around 670 subjects, a separate validation cohort of 130 or so different subjects was used. To predict cytomegalovirus infection status, the study combined high-throughput TCR immunosequencing, statistical association of individual TCRs with disease status, and machine learning. A later analysis re-examined previously published TCR beta repertoires from about 670 donors and added high-resolution HLA genotyping to investigate patterns of TCR occurrence. In the later analysis, no new phenotypic data were used to find candidate immune exposures; instead, reliance was placed on TCR beta sequences and their occurrence across donors. In an earlier analysis of several hundred of the donors, high-throughput TCR beta sequencing was used to judge whether each TCR beta V gene segment behaved as functional or pseudogenic. Donor age, sex, ethnicity and CMV serostatus were collected together with the repertoire data. A later genetic analysis used genome-wide SNP genotypes for about 60% of the roughly 700 donors, treating that subset as a discovery cohort. All discovery cohort repertoires had been generated using a single sequencing platform. Both class I and class II loci were covered by HLA typing, at four-digit resolution. Typing coverage differed by locus: A, B, C, DRB1 and DQB1 were typed in roughly 620-640 donors, DQA1 in roughly 500, DPA1 in 600 to 610, and DPB1 in approximately 450. Because of strong linkage in the cohort, five DR-DQ haplotypes were treated as single units for association and clustering. Among approximately 370 genotyped donors of the cohort, an average of approximately 240,000 unique TCR beta nucleotide sequences was sequenced per donor, of which about 18% were non-productive.

According to the germline V gene, CDR1 reads KGHSH and CDR2 reads LQKENI. V loses 3 bases, J loses 6 bases, and the germline ends lie 11 bases apart. The CDR3 runs 13 amino acids, cysteine and phenylalanine included. Only CDR3 DNA remains: 39 bases, in frame from the first base. Comment on this clone: The antigen it binds to is not known. The record has no base qualities; no much larger clone is one base away.

The cohort was made up of approximately 670 healthy bone marrow donors. At the time of sampling, all cohort members were nominally healthy, though unrecorded immune exposures were likely present. The donor tested CMV seronegative, placing the donor among the 352 seronegative members of the cohort. Every donor gave a peripheral blood sample, and the peripheral blood mononuclear cells from that sample were used for TCR beta sequencing. Genomic DNA was extracted from the blood cell samples with the Qiagen DNeasy Blood Extraction Kit. Library method: the immunoSEQ multiplex PCR assay. The multiplex PCR relied on a mix of 60 forward primers for TCR Vbeta segments and 13 reverse primers for TCR Jbeta segments. The CDR3 region of rearranged TCR beta genes was amplified from genomic DNA with a multiplex PCR assay. Amplified TCR beta libraries were sequenced as 87-base-pair reads on the Illumina HiSeq System. As for the original processing: A later analysis tallied 75 million to 95 million unique TCR beta chains across the 550 to 850 repertoires, and around 12 million of those chains were shared by two or more donors. To remove PCR and sequencing errors, raw reads were error-corrected and collapsed into unique sequences using a nearest-neighbor algorithm that merged closely related sequences. V, D and J gene segments were assigned by aligning CDR3 sequences to IMGT reference sequences. For a sequence to be retained, a match of at least six nucleotides was required to both a V gene segment and a J gene segment. A rearrangement was called productive if the CDR3 had no stop codons and remained in frame with V and J, and every other rearrangement was called non-productive. CDR3 was defined according to IMGT convention as the region running from the second conserved V-encoded cysteine to the conserved J-encoded phenylalanine. In an earlier analysis of around 600 of the donors, sequences lacking an unambiguous match to a single V gene segment were excluded. In an earlier analysis of 450 to 700 of the donors, V segments were called functional above 56.7% productive rearrangements and were called segregating when the between-donor standard deviation exceeded 5%. To diagnose cytomegalovirus status from the catalog of TCR beta chain sequences, a statistical classification framework was built. V and J gene assignment, in a later analysis, came from comparing TCR nucleotide sequences with IMGT/GENE-DB human TR gene sequences. In a later analysis, CDR3 sequences and most-parsimonious VDJ recombination scenarios were assigned using the TCRdist pipeline. A later analysis defined each TCR beta chain by its CDR3 amino acid sequence plus V-gene family, and excluded reads lacking a unique V-gene family. To address suspected cross-contamination and a sequencing artifact, a later analysis removed 592 highly shared, low-generation-probability nucleotide sequences. In a later analysis, a clonal expansion index was calculated for each public chain from normalized within-repertoire ranks of inferred template counts. A later analysis computed generation probabilities with a VDJ recombination model fitted to out-of-frame rearrangements, and checked the results against IGoR. In a later analysis, hypergeometric tests were used to score TCR-TCR, TCR-HLA and TCR-CMV co-occurrence, with a repertoire-size bias correction applied to TCR pairs. In a later analysis, false discovery rates were estimated by permuting HLA or CMV assignments 20 times. A later analysis grouped co-occurring TCRs with DBSCAN, adding TCRdist sequence similarity when clustering within HLA-allele-positive subsets. Repertoires with fewer than 30,000 or more than 120,000 public chains were left out of co-occurrence clustering, as were roughly five repertoires with anomalous nucleotide sharing. TCRdb took this table from immuneACCESS and kept in-frame rearrangements with V and J called. Such tables lack part of the clones; where checked against another copy, unresolved V genes explain under half of the gap, and the rest is unexplained. The V and J calls and the clone size are those of that table, but D and trimming were determined from the DNA. The sample table shows about 200,000 clones, and 76% are seen once. The top ten clonotypes cover 0.6% to 0.65% of the sample.

Paper-wide results and their limitations: When HLA alleles, especially DR and DQ, strongly co-occurred, TCR associations were difficult to assign to individual alleles. A later analysis found that TCR association rates varied across HLA loci, with DRB1 alleles showing the most associated TCRs and HLA-C alleles the fewest. At a false discovery rate of 0.05, a later analysis linked some 18,000 TCR beta sequences to specific HLA alleles. Correlated functional status among segregating V segments might reflect linkage disequilibrium, but an unknown experimental factor could not be ruled out. According to the authors, the approach could potentially be generalized to other disease states and immunological phenotypes. Because the 87-base-pair reads could not distinguish some IMGT-functional V segments, including TRBV6-2 and TRBV6-3, those segments were excluded. Because HLA typing was missing for some donors at each locus, association tests included only the typed subset. According to a later analysis, most CMV-associated TCR beta chains appeared to be HLA-restricted, and the HLA associations seemed to be driven largely by CMV exposure. Compared with the approximately 710-donor mean, donors in an Asian-associated ancestry cluster had fewer N-insertions in productive TCRs, according to a later genetic analysis. A total of fewer than 200 TCR beta chains were listed by the study as associated with cytomegalovirus. A further reported finding was that TCR beta sequences accurately predicted the HLA-A and HLA-B alleles for most subjects in the first cohort. A group of highly shared sequence variants was considered likely to be a technical artifact of the sequencing pipeline. For the cohort, immune exposure information was limited to CMV serostatus. In an earlier analysis of approximately 590 of the donors, most TCR beta V segments were observed in productive rearrangements about 87% or about 30% of the time, broadly matching IMGT annotations. A later analysis reported that several top co-occurrence clusters appeared linked to parvovirus B19, influenza, CMV and Epstein-Barr virus. While some public TCRs were present in many individuals, most TCR sequences turned up only very rarely across donors. Presence/absence analyses assumed roughly uniform sequencing depth across donors, an assumption that may not hold. In a later analysis, HLA-associated TCR beta chains were found to be more clonally expanded and to have lower generation probabilities than equally common non-associated chains. The classifier was reported to diagnose cytomegalovirus status with high specificity and sensitivity in both the original cohort and the validation cohort. In vitro tests confirmed that a few of the cytomegalovirus-associated TCR beta chains recognize cytomegalovirus antigens. V-gene and J-gene trimming of TCR beta chains was associated with a missense DCLRE1C variant in a later genetic analysis, and the association was replicated in an independent cohort. The cohort was sequenced for TCR beta chains only, and without alpha or paired-chain data the features that could be detected were limited. Because counts were too low, more than 15 rarely observed V segments, including chromosome 9 orphons, were left out of the earlier analysis of about 620 of the donors.

The chain is assembled from TRBV18 and TRBJ1-2; the D gene cannot be resolved reliably. The TCR originated in a man aged 18 to 35 in good health and CMV-seronegative. Sequenced material: PBMCs. At the DNA level, the sequence is TGTGCCAGCTCACCGGGCGGAGGAGATGGCTACACCTTC. It specifies CASSPGGGDGYTF.